The 18 T cell receptor beta chains below all came from one sample that was sequenced in a study of shared clonotypes between healthy human individuals. Libraries were prepared by immunoSEQ multiplex PCR; TCRdb keeps only in-frame clonotypes and omits some of them. In the table there are roughly 700,000 clones, about 74% of which are singletons. Input material: memory CD4+ T cells sorted from blood. Subset given: CD45RA-negative fraction. The receptors derive from a woman younger than 45 in good health.

The chain couples TRBV10-2 to TRBJ1-5; D remains unclear. This CDR3 is 15 amino acids long. V was trimmed by 3 bases and J by 2 bases, leaving 11 bases between them. The germline CDR1 and CDR2 sequences are WSHSY and SAAADI. The CDR3 region is CASSEWGVGNQPQHF. Written as DNA, the CDR3 is TGCGCCAGCAGTGAATGGGGTGTGGGCAATCAGCCCCAGCATTTT.

The chain combines TRBV5-6 with TRBJ2-7; no reliable D call. This CDR3 has 13 residues. V lost 4 bases and J lost 1, with 9 bases in between. The germline CDR1 and CDR2 sequences are SGHDT and YYEEEE. CDR3 sequence reads: CASSLHQSYEQYF. CDR3 sequence (DNA): TGTGCCAGCAGCCTTCACCAATCCTACGAGCAGTACTTC.

The J gene is TRBJ2-1, the V gene TRBV7-6; 16 bases match TRBD2. This CDR3 comprises 19 residues. The V gene end was trimmed by 5 bases and the J gene end by 6 bases; junction bases not matched to a gene: 13. Per germline, CDR1 SGHVS and CDR2 FNYEAQ. This chain's CDR3 is CASSPRGGTSGRALNEQFF. In DNA form, the CDR3 reads TGTGCCAGCAGCCCTCGGGGTGGGACTAGCGGGAGGGCCCTCAATGAGCAGTTCTTC.

The CDR3 reads CASRPGLSSYEQYF. The CDR3 bases are TGTGCCAGCAGGCCGGGACTCAGCTCCTACGAGCAGTACTTC. The chain combines TRBV2 with TRBJ2-7, with a tentative D call TRBD2 (6 bases). V lost 6 bases, J lost 0 bases, and 12 bases lay in between. The CDR3 runs to 14 residues. Looked up from germline, CDR1 is SNHLY and CDR2 is FYNNEI.

The chain recombines TRBV10-2 with TRBJ2-1; D call uncertain. From germline, CDR1 is WSHSY and CDR2 SAAADI. Trimming left V 8 bases short and J 4 bases short, with 6 bases between. CDR3 size: 11 residues. CDR3 coding DNA: TGCGCCAGCGCGGAGTACAATGAGCAGTTCTTC. Amino acid sequence: CASAEYNEQFF.

V usage is TRBV11-2 and J usage is TRBJ2-2; TRBD2 might be the D (5 bases). The CDR3 spans 14 residues. Germline loops: CDR1 SGHAT, CDR2 FQNNGV. Trimming took off 5 bases at V and 5 bases at J, with 12 bases between the two ends. Here the CDR3 reads CASSRIGETGELFF. CDR3 bases: TGTGCCAGCAGCCGCATTGGGGAGACCGGGGAGCTGTTTTTT.

This clone has a count of ten or more. The rearrangement uses TRBV28 and TRBJ2-1; 9 bases are shared with TRBD2. V shed 5 bases, J shed 3 bases, and the junction held 5 bases outside the gene matches. Germline V gene sequence: CDR1 MDHEN, CDR2 SYDVKM. The CDR3 is made up of 15 amino acids. CDR3 loop: CASSVAGEGYNEQFF. The CDR3, as DNA: TGTGCCAGCAGTGTAGCGGGAGAGGGCTACAATGAGCAGTTCTTC.

This clone appeared once. The chain couples TRBV2 to TRBJ2-5; tentative D call: TRBD2 (5 bases). V gave up 1 base and J gave up 4 bases, with 10 bases separating them. Germline CDR1 is SNHLY and CDR2 is FYNNEI. This CDR3 spans 14 amino acids. CDR3 sequence: CASSEVLARETQYF. The CDR3, as DNA: TGTGCCAGCAGTGAAGTCCTAGCTCGAGAGACCCAGTACTTC.

The chain has TRBV6-1 and TRBJ1-6, with D tentatively TRBD1 (5 bases). The CDR3 sequence is 15 residues long. V lost 0 bases and J lost 10, with 13 bases in between. Germline CDR1 reads MNHNS; CDR2 reads SASEGT. CDR3 nucleotide sequence: TGTGCCAGCAGTGAAGCTCGGGGCGCGGGGTCACCCCTCCACTTT. Translating it yields CASSEARGAGSPLHF.

This sequence joins TRBV6-5 and TRBJ2-2, with D perhaps matching TRBD2 (6 bases). V was clipped by 9 bases and J by 5 bases, with 13 bases between them. Germline V gene data show CDR1 as MNHEY and CDR2 as SVGAGI. This CDR3 is 13 amino acids long. CDR3 in amino acids: CARVGGWTGELFF. CDR3 DNA: TGTGCCAGGGTGGGAGGTTGGACCGGGGAGCTGTTTTTT.

This chain joins TRBV18 and TRBJ1-2; D not certain. V lost 0 bases and J 2 bases, leaving 13 bases between the germline ends. The germline V gene encodes CDR1 KGHSH and CDR2 LQKENI. The CDR3 length is 16 residues. The DNA of the CDR3 is TGTGCCAGCTCACCACCCAATAGTCAGGTGAACTATGGCTACACCTTC. This translates into CASSPPNSQVNYGYTF.

The genes are TRBV30 and TRBJ2-7, with 9 bases that match TRBD1. Trimming removed 4 bases from V and 6 bases from J; junction bases left unmatched: 7. CDR1 and CDR2 from the germline V gene are GTSNPN and SVGIG (reference sequence). CDR3 length equals 13 residues. CDR3 amino acids: CAWMTGGGREQYF. As DNA, the CDR3 is TGTGCCTGGATGACAGGGGGAGGTCGCGAGCAGTACTTC. Based on the CDR3 plus reference TRBV30 and TRBJ2-7, the full variable domain is SQTIHQWPATLVQPVGSPLSLECTVEGTSNPNLYWYRQAAGRGLQLLFYSVGIGQISSEVPQNLSASRPQDRQFILSSKKLLLSDSGFYLCAWMTGGGREQYFGPGTRLTVT.

The chain employs TRBV28 and TRBJ1-2; a weak D match, TRBD1 (5 bases). Per the germline V gene, CDR1 is MDHEN and CDR2 is SYDVKM. V lost 2 bases and J 4 bases, leaving 11 bases between the germline ends. The CDR3 loop spans 14 amino acids. The CDR3 loop reads CASSLIGAGYGYTF. In nucleotides, the CDR3 is TGTGCCAGCAGTTTAATCGGGGCTGGCTATGGCTACACCTTC.

The gene calls are TRBV28 and TRBJ1-3, with D perhaps matching TRBD1 (6 bases). V lost 5 bases and J lost 2, with 25 bases in between. The germline CDR1 and CDR2 sequences are MDHEN and SYDVKM. CDR3 length equals 19 residues. The chain's CDR3 is CASSPGGAGWGKAGNTIYF. The CDR3 bases are TGTGCCAGCAGTCCCGGGGGGGCTGGCTGGGGCAAGGCTGGAAACACCATATATTTT.

The chain uses TRBV13 and TRBJ2-7; 8 nucleotides align to TRBD2. CDR1 is PRHDT and CDR2 is FYEKMQ in the germline V gene (reference sequence). The CDR3 covers 15 residues. Trimming cost V 5 bases and J 6 bases; bases outside gene matches: 12. The CDR3 is CASSLTAGGRREQYF. CDR3 nucleotide sequence: TGTGCCAGCAGCCTTACGGCGGGAGGACGGCGCGAGCAGTACTTC.

CDR3 region: CASSGSIGTGDLNEQFF. Written as DNA, the CDR3 is TGTGCCAGCAGTGGGTCGATCGGGACAGGGGATTTGAATGAGCAGTTCTTC. The rearrangement uses TRBV27 and TRBJ2-1; 10 bases match TRBD1. This CDR3 comprises 17 residues. The V gene end was trimmed by 5 bases and the J gene end by 7 bases; junction bases not matched to a gene: 14. Germline loops: CDR1 MNHEY, CDR2 SMNVEV (reference sequence).

The CDR3 loop is CASSQEREDYNEQFF. The CDR3 DNA follows: TGTGCCAGCAGCCAAGAGCGGGAGGACTACAATGAGCAGTTCTTC. The genes are TRBV4-2 and TRBJ2-1, with 8 bases aligning to TRBD2. V lost 0 bases to trimming and J lost 3 bases; unmatched junction nucleotides: 1. This CDR3 spans 15 amino acids. Germline values: CDR1 LGHNA, CDR2 YNFKEQ.

The chain has TRBV7-2 and TRBJ2-1; 7 positions match TRBD1. This CDR3 is built from 15 residues. The junction had 8 bases not matched to a gene; V was cut back by 5 bases and J by 4 bases. Germline CDR1 SGHTA, CDR2 FQGNSA. The CDR3 loop reads CASSPGQRLYNEQFF. CDR3 DNA: TGTGCCAGCAGCCCGGGACAGAGGCTATACAATGAGCAGTTCTTC.